This is a list of T cell receptor beta chains from one sample in a study of shared clonotypes between healthy human individuals. Sequenced by immunoSEQ multiplex PCR; TCRdb stores in-frame clones only, minus some. The sample has 1 million to 1.3 million clones, about 80% seen once; the top ten hold 0.5% to 0.65%. Sequencing was done on a sample of memory CD4+ T cells from PBMCs. The receptors were gathered from a man aged 18 to 35 in good health. Some clones in this sample may be carry-over from other donors' samples. Each CDR3 is given with its conserved first and last residue.

j_call: TRBJ2-2; v_call: TRBV7-8; cdr3_aa: CASSVRIAANTGELFF
j_call: TRBJ2-5; v_call: TRBV11-3; cdr3_aa: CASSSRTSGSGQETQYF
j_call: TRBJ2-7; v_call: TRBV28; cdr3_aa: CASSELVARSSYEQYF
j_call: TRBJ2-7; v_call: TRBV28; cdr3_aa: CASSLPLATYEQYF
j_call: TRBJ1-3; v_call: TRBV5-6; cdr3_aa: CASSFATGNTIYF
j_call: TRBJ1-3; v_call: TRBV2; cdr3_aa: CASRKTAGNTIYF
j_call: TRBJ2-7; v_call: TRBV5-1; cdr3_aa: CASKGDRDNPYEQYF
j_call: TRBJ2-4; v_call: TRBV6-1; cdr3_aa: CASRRESLAKNIQYF
j_call: TRBJ2-2; v_call: TRBV9; cdr3_aa: CASSPMIAGNTGELFF
j_call: TRBJ2-3; v_call: TRBV27; cdr3_aa: CASSAGVQGSDTQYF
j_call: TRBJ1-1; v_call: TRBV19; cdr3_aa: CATSPTGQITEAFF
j_call: TRBJ2-3; v_call: TRBV28; cdr3_aa: CASSLGGGQITDTQYF
j_call: TRBJ2-7; v_call: TRBV5-1; cdr3_aa: CASSLGPGVLSYEQYF
j_call: TRBJ1-5; v_call: TRBV4-2; cdr3_aa: CASSQAQGQGNQPQHF
j_call: TRBJ2-7; v_call: TRBV30; cdr3_aa: CAWDTGTGSYEQYF
j_call: TRBJ1-5; v_call: TRBV18; cdr3_aa: CASSPPYGSGDQPQHF
j_call: TRBJ2-1; v_call: TRBV5-6; cdr3_aa: CASSSRRWLGSYNEQFF
j_call: TRBJ2-5; v_call: TRBV2; cdr3_aa: CASKLHPRETQYF
j_call: TRBJ2-7; v_call: TRBV5-1; cdr3_aa: CASSLEGLAASYEQYF
j_call: TRBJ1-1; v_call: TRBV11-2; cdr3_aa: CASSLDGRVGAEAFF
j_call: TRBJ2-1; v_call: TRBV7-2; cdr3_aa: CASSSRTGVADEQFF
j_call: TRBJ2-3; v_call: TRBV4-1; cdr3_aa: CASSSSESSSDTQYF
j_call: TRBJ1-5; v_call: TRBV19; cdr3_aa: CASSTRPGDQPQHF
j_call: TRBJ1-2; v_call: TRBV10-3; cdr3_aa: CAISEKAGNYGYTF
j_call: TRBJ2-7; v_call: TRBV6-1; cdr3_aa: CASSEQGTYEQYF
j_call: TRBJ2-2; v_call: TRBV15; cdr3_aa: CATSPQAGITNTGELFF
j_call: TRBJ2-2; v_call: TRBV15; cdr3_aa: CATSRDMGTGELFF
j_call: TRBJ1-5; v_call: TRBV27; cdr3_aa: CASSLYGQGGSNQPQHF
j_call: TRBJ1-5; v_call: TRBV5-6; cdr3_aa: CASSLEASSNQPQHF
j_call: TRBJ2-4; v_call: TRBV6-1; cdr3_aa: CASSGLIGTAITLAKNIQYF
j_call: TRBJ2-5; v_call: TRBV18; cdr3_aa: CASSPQEETQYF
j_call: TRBJ1-1; v_call: TRBV9; cdr3_aa: CASSAGTATEAFF
j_call: TRBJ2-7; v_call: TRBV10-1; cdr3_aa: CASSEAPGLYEQYF
j_call: TRBJ2-2; v_call: TRBV30; cdr3_aa: CAWKAGPHTGELFF
j_call: TRBJ2-1; v_call: TRBV9; cdr3_aa: CASSVGTGAYNEQFF
j_call: TRBJ1-1; v_call: TRBV7-9; cdr3_aa: CARGRRGTEAFF
j_call: TRBJ1-4; v_call: TRBV7-9; cdr3_aa: CASSYRGPYEKLFF
j_call: TRBJ1-1; v_call: TRBV18; cdr3_aa: CASSLTRGPNTEAFF
j_call: TRBJ1-2; v_call: TRBV29-1; cdr3_aa: CSVDPSNYGYTF
j_call: TRBJ2-2; v_call: TRBV7-2; cdr3_aa: CASRTIDTGELFF
j_call: TRBJ1-2; v_call: TRBV18; cdr3_aa: CASSPPGRGDYGYTF
j_call: TRBJ2-7; v_call: TRBV28; cdr3_aa: CASSPGGPTYEQYF
j_call: TRBJ2-3; v_call: TRBV29-1; cdr3_aa: CSVEERGQGAKLAQYF
j_call: TRBJ2-2; v_call: TRBV7-2; cdr3_aa: CASSLGTVARGNTGELFF
j_call: TRBJ2-7; v_call: TRBV5-1; cdr3_aa: CASSLKGGDRGHYEQYF
j_call: TRBJ2-5; v_call: TRBV2; cdr3_aa: CATTGGEETQYF
j_call: TRBJ2-6; v_call: TRBV21-1; cdr3_aa: CASGRQGATGANVLTF
j_call: TRBJ1-5; v_call: TRBV5-1; cdr3_aa: CASSLGQGRNQPQHF
j_call: TRBJ2-3; v_call: TRBV29-1; cdr3_aa: CSGGEGQGDTQYF
j_call: TRBJ2-2; v_call: TRBV28; cdr3_aa: CASSLWTENTGELFF
j_call: TRBJ2-3; v_call: TRBV9; cdr3_aa: CASNPSGSSTDTQYF
j_call: TRBJ1-4; v_call: TRBV6-1; cdr3_aa: CASRFDRNDEKLFF
j_call: TRBJ2-7; v_call: TRBV29-1; cdr3_aa: CSVMGTAYEQYF
j_call: TRBJ1-6; v_call: TRBV4-1; cdr3_aa: CASSQALFSPLHF
j_call: TRBJ2-7; v_call: TRBV4-2; cdr3_aa: CASSQPSLGLDTYEQYF